This passage covers 2 T cell receptor beta chains from one sample sequenced in a study of blood T cell repertoires in COVID-19 (dated by TCRdb to 2018 to 2020). Libraries were prepared through the immunoSEQ multiplex PCR assay. TCRdb holds this immuneACCESS table with in-frame rearrangements only. Some clones are missing; in checked studies, unresolved V genes explain under half, and the rest has no known cause. The sample data list some 140,000 clones, and approximately 80% of these were observed just once. The top ten constitute about 12% of the sample. The material sequenced was peripheral blood. The receptors were sampled from an older woman with COVID-19, enrolled during active disease.

The genes are TRBV25-1 and TRBJ2-7; D not certain. Trimming pared 5 bases from V and 4 bases from J, leaving 6 bases between. Per the germline V gene, CDR1 is MGHDK and CDR2 is SYGVNS. The CDR3 loop spans 11 amino acids. The CDR3 loop reads CASSRVYEQYF. CDR3 nucleotides: TGTGCCAGCAGTCGGGTATACGAGCAGTACTTC.

The chain uses TRBV7-9 and TRBJ2-7; TRBD1 aligns across 9 bases. CDR3 length equals 16 residues. V shed 0 bases, J shed 6 bases, and the junction held 9 bases outside the gene matches. Germline lookup yields CDR1 SEHNR and CDR2 FQNEAQ (reference sequence). The CDR3 spells CASSLASGTGSGEQYF. The CDR3 region has the DNA TGTGCCAGCAGCTTAGCATCCGGGACAGGGTCGGGCGAGCAGTACTTC. Supplemented by reference TRBV7-9 and TRBJ2-7, the full variable domain reads DTGVSQNPRHKITKRGQNVTFRCDPISEHNRLYWYRQTLGQGPEFLTYFQNEAQLEKSRLLSDRFSAERPKGSFSTLEIQRTEQGDSAMYLCASSLASGTGSGEQYFGPGTRLTVT.